This T cell receptor beta chain was identified in a study of early T cells in non-severe SARS-CoV-2 infection. On the study more broadly: The input, bulk RNA from unsorted whole blood, was sequenced, and chains were unpaired.

Molecules of cDNA were individually given unique molecular identifiers that were attached to them. TCRdb re-derived calls from the 5' RACE reads in MiXCR, one entry per CDR3 protein. The data show 50,000 to 65,000 distinct CDR3 sequences, about an eighth seen once. The CDR3 totals 14 residues. Trimming took off 4 bases at V and 0 bases at J, with 7 bases between the two ends. The specimen was whole blood. This receptor was identified in an adult who was a healthcare worker with PCR-confirmed SARS-CoV-2 infection or an uninfected control (not recorded which). The chain combines TRBV12-3 or TRBV12-4 with TRBJ1-3; no reliable D call. The CDR3 DNA sequence: TGTGCCAGCAGTTCATGGGACTCTGGAAACACCATATATTTT. This gives the protein CASSSWDSGNTIYF.